This T cell receptor (beta chain) derives from a study of T cell responses to AZD1222 COVID-19 vaccine. This table comes from immunoSEQ multiplex PCR, and its TCRdb copy is limited to in-frame clones, with some not included. The table includes 240,000 or so clones, 90% to 95% detected once. The TCR comes from an adult in good health. Sequenced here: peripheral blood, sampled on day 0 of AZD1222 vaccination.

The CDR3 here is CASSIGPYSYEQYF. The CDR3 DNA sequence: TGTGCCAGCAGCATCGGGCCGTATTCCTACGAGCAGTACTTC. This rearrangement joins TRBV7-2 to TRBJ2-7; D gene ambiguous. Trimming took 5 bases from V and 1 from J, leaving 12 bases between them. Germline V gene sequence: CDR1 SGHTA, CDR2 FQGNSA. This CDR3 contains 14 residues.